These 19 T cell receptor beta chains came from one sample sequenced in a study of OX40 agonist ivuxolimab in advanced cancers. The data were produced by immunoSEQ multiplex PCR, yet TCRdb's version contains in-frame clones alone and is incomplete. The repertoire includes about 24,000 clones, around 78% of them detected once, and more than 15% sits in the top ten. Sequencing used CD4+ or CD8+ T cells sorted from blood, obtained in a trial of the OX40 agonist ivuxolimab. Receptors were obtained from an adult with an advanced solid tumor such as melanoma, head and neck, liver or kidney cancer.

The chain links TRBV15 to TRBJ1-5, with D unclear. The CDR3 runs 15 residues. The V end was cut by 0 bases, the J end by 5 bases, with 11 bases between. Germline lookup yields CDR1 LNHNV and CDR2 YYDKDF (reference sequence). The DNA of the CDR3 is TGTGCCACCAGCAGAGATCTAGCCCGTTATCAGCCCCAGCATTTT. Its protein product is CATSRDLARYQPQHF.

This clone has just one count. The chain joins TRBV28 to TRBJ1-5, with a possible D match to TRBD1 (6 bases). CDR1 and CDR2 (germline): MDHEN, SYDVKM. This CDR3 contains 14 residues. The germline V and J ends were trimmed by 5 bases and 4 bases, with 12 bases remaining between them. CDR3: CASSRQVGNQPQHF. As DNA, the CDR3 is TGTGCCAGCAGTCGACAGGTAGGAAATCAGCCCCAGCATTTT. The full variable domain, in which reference TRBV28 and TRBJ1-5 provide the parts outside the CDR3, is DVKVTQSSRYLVKRTGEKVFLECVQDMDHENMFWYRQDPGLGLRLIYFSYDVKMKEKGDIPEGYSVSREKKERFSLILESASTNQTSMYLCASSRQVGNQPQHFGDGTRLSIL.

This clone is judged medium-sized. CDR3 sequence (DNA): TGTGCCAGCAGCCCTCTCCAGGGAAGCTACACCTTC. It codes for CASSPLQGSYTF. V gene TRBV9 combines with J gene TRBJ1-2; TRBD1 might be the D (5 bases). Trimming removed 4 bases at V and 9 bases at J, with 13 bases between. The CDR3 has 12 amino acids. Looked up from germline, CDR1 is SGDLS and CDR2 is YYNGEE.

The chain recombines TRBV28 with TRBJ1-4, with D possibly matching TRBD1 (6 bases). Germline loops: CDR1 MDHEN, CDR2 SYDVKM. The CDR3 spans 14 residues. V shed 8 bases and J shed 5 bases, with 15 bases lying between them. DNA of the CDR3: TGTGCCAGCGGTCCGACAGGCCTAAATGAAAAACTGTTTTTT. As protein: CASGPTGLNEKLFF. Full variable domain (outside the CDR3, taken from reference TRBV28 and TRBJ1-4): DVKVTQSSRYLVKRTGEKVFLECVQDMDHENMFWYRQDPGLGLRLIYFSYDVKMKEKGDIPEGYSVSREKKERFSLILESASTNQTSMYLCASGPTGLNEKLFFGSGTQLSVL.

This sequence joins TRBV28 and TRBJ2-7; no reliable D call. Germline CDR1 MDHEN, CDR2 SYDVKM. The V end lost 5 bases, the J end lost 4 bases, and 12 bases lay between the germline ends. The CDR3 runs to 13 residues. The CDR3 sequence: CASSPRLPYEQYF. The CDR3 region has the DNA TGTGCCAGCAGTCCGAGACTTCCTTACGAGCAGTACTTC.

The chain has TRBV11-2 and TRBJ1-2; D ambiguous. CDR1 and CDR2 from the germline V gene are SGHAT and FQNNGV. V was cut by 5 bases and J by 4 bases, with 14 bases left in between. This CDR3 region has 14 residues. The CDR3 spells CASSPLGNLYGYTF. The CDR3 DNA reads TGTGCCAGCAGCCCCCTAGGGAACCTCTATGGCTACACCTTC. Combining the CDR3 with reference TRBV11-2 and TRBJ1-2 gives the whole variable domain EAGVAQSPRYKIIEKRQSVAFWCNPISGHATLYWYQQILGQGPKLLIQFQNNGVVDDSQLPKDRFSAERLKGVDSTLKIQPAKLEDSAVYLCASSPLGNLYGYTFGSGTRLTVV.

The gene calls are TRBV4-1 and TRBJ1-3, with TRBD1 as a possible D gene (5 bases). This CDR3 has 17 residues. V was trimmed by 0 bases and J by 0 bases, leaving 12 bases between them. Germline-derived CDR1 and CDR2 are MGHRA and YSYEKL. The CDR3, as DNA: TGCGCCAGCAGCCAAGATGCCAGGGCGGTCTCTGGAAACACCATATATTTT. Translating gives CASSQDARAVSGNTIYF.

This clone was observed a handful of times. This chain links TRBV2 with TRBJ2-2; TRBD2 is a possible D gene (6 bases). Trimming stripped 5 bases from V and 1 base from J, with 11 bases between. Per germline, CDR1 SNHLY and CDR2 FYNNEI. CDR3 size: 15 residues. The CDR3 DNA is TGTGCCAGCAGTCCCTGGCGGGGGAACACCGGGGAGCTGTTTTTT. It is translated as CASSPWRGNTGELFF. Complete variable domain (other parts from reference TRBV2 and TRBJ2-2): EPEVTQTPSHQVTQMGQEVILRCVPISNHLYFYWYRQILGQKVEFLVSFYNNEISEKSEIFDDQFSVERPDGSNFTLKIRSTKLEDSAMYFCASSPWRGNTGELFFGEGSRLTVL.

This chain uses TRBV19 with TRBJ1-1, with no clear D. V lost 5 bases, J lost 0 bases, and 10 bases lay in between. CDR1 and CDR2 from the germline V gene are LNHDA and SQIVND (reference sequence). CDR3 size: 14 residues. The CDR3 is CASSYGRMNTEAFF. DNA of the CDR3: TGTGCCAGTAGTTACGGGCGGATGAACACTGAAGCTTTCTTT.

The J gene is TRBJ2-6, the V gene TRBV29-1, with TRBD1 matching over 10 bases. The CDR3 totals 20 residues. V lost 4 bases, J lost 0 bases, and 15 bases stayed unmatched. CDR1 and CDR2 (germline): SQVTM, ANQGSEA. CDR3 DNA: TGCAGCGTTGTGGGAGGGACAGGGGCCAATTTTATCTCTGGGGCCAACGTCCTGACTTTC. This translates into CSVVGGTGANFISGANVLTF.

This clone showed up just once. The chain couples TRBV10-3 to TRBJ1-1; weak D call: TRBD1 (6 bases). The CDR3 sequence is 14 residues long. Germline CDR1 is ENHRY and CDR2 is SYGVKD. Trimming shortened V by 4 bases and J by 1 base, and 10 bases separated the two germline ends. Written as DNA, the CDR3 is TGTGCCATCAGTGTAGGGGGGGCGAACACTGAAGCTTTCTTT. This translates into CAISVGGANTEAFF.

CDR3 bases: TGTGCCAGCAGCCATACTCCGGGACAGGATCTCTCCTACGAGCAGTACTTC. Encoded protein: CASSHTPGQDLSYEQYF. V is TRBV4-2 and J is TRBJ2-7; TRBD1 agrees at 8 bases. V lost 3 bases and J lost 0; bases outside the gene matches: 10. Germline CDR1 reads LGHNA; CDR2 reads YNFKEQ. There are 17 residues in the CDR3.

This clone was detected only a few times. This sample includes further DNA sequences coding for the same CDR3. This chain links TRBV7-9 with TRBJ2-7; no reliable D call. Germline CDR1 is SEHNR and CDR2 is FQNEAQ (reference sequence). V shed 4 bases and J shed 2 bases, with 6 bases lying between them. CDR3 length: 12 residues. CDR3 DNA: TGTGCCAGCAGCTATAGGGCCTACGAGCAGTACTTC. This codes for CASSYRAYEQYF.

The chain joins TRBV27 to TRBJ2-1; 9 bases map to TRBD1. Unmatched junction bases numbered 0, after V lost 4 bases and J lost 5 bases. The germline V gene has CDR1 MNHEY and CDR2 SMNVEV (reference sequence). The CDR3 extends over 13 amino acids. The CDR3 bases are TGTGCCAGCAGTTGGGACAGGGACAATGAGCAGTTCTTC. It codes for CASSWDRDNEQFF.

The chain has TRBV6-6 and TRBJ2-3; 7 bases agree with TRBD2. This CDR3 is built from 13 residues. Germline V gene sequence: CDR1 MNHNY, CDR2 SVGAGI (reference sequence). V lost 8 bases and J lost 4; bases outside the gene matches: 6. The CDR3 loop is CASSPGRADTQYF. The CDR3 nucleotides read TGTGCCAGCTCACCGGGGAGGGCAGATACGCAGTATTTT.

The chain carries TRBV9 and TRBJ2-5, with D possibly TRBD2 on 7 matching bases. V was trimmed by 0 bases and J by 4 bases, leaving 10 bases between them. Germline CDR1 SGDLS, CDR2 YYNGEE. CDR3 length equals 14 residues. CDR3 in DNA: TGTGCCAGCAGCGTAGGGGAGGGGGTAGAGACCCAGTACTTC. Its protein product is CASSVGEGVETQYF.

The chain links TRBV7-9 to TRBJ2-5; D uncertain. This CDR3 region has 14 residues. Germline CDR1 reads SEHNR; CDR2 reads FQNEAQ (reference sequence). With 5 bases removed from V and 5 bases from J, the gap between germline ends came to 15 bases. DNA of the CDR3: TGTGCCAGCAGCAATAGCCCCCGTAGGGAGACCCAGTACTTC. Protein product: CASSNSPRRETQYF.

The chain employs TRBV19 and TRBJ2-2, with D possibly being TRBD1 or TRBD2 (5 bases each). The CDR3 has 15 residues. Germline loops: CDR1 LNHDA, CDR2 SQIVND (reference sequence). Trimming removed 3 bases at V and 1 base at J, with 9 bases between. Written as DNA, the CDR3 is TGTGCCAGTAGTATGGGGGTACTGAACACCGGGGAGCTGTTTTTT. Translated: CASSMGVLNTGELFF.

The chain carries TRBV30 and TRBJ1-1; D unresolved. Looked up from germline, CDR1 is GTSNPN and CDR2 is SVGIG (reference sequence). CDR3 length: 12 amino acids. Trimming left V 4 bases short and J 6 bases short, with 12 bases between. Here the CDR3 DNA reads TGTGCCTGGATAACCACCTACGCTGAAGCTTTCTTT. Translating gives CAWITTYAEAFF.